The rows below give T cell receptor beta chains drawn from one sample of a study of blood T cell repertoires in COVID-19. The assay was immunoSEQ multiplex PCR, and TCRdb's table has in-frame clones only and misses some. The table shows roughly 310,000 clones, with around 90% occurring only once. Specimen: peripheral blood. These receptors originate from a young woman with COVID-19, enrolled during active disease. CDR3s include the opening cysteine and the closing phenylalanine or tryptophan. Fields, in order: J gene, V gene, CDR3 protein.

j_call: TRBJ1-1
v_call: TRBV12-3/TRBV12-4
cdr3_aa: CASTRGLNTEAFF

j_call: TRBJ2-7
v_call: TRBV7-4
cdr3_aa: CASSPPGGHSCGSYEQYF

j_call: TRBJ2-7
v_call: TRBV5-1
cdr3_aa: CASSGPGTTYEQYF

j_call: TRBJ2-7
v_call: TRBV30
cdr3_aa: CAWTQGVGYEQYF

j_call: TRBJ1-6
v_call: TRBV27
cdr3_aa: CASSAGNSPLHF

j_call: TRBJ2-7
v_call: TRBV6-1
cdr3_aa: CASSDVAGGIYEQYF

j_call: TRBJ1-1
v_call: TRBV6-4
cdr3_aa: CASSDRGNTEAFF

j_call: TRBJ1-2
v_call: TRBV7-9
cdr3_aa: CASSSKQGQVRGYTF

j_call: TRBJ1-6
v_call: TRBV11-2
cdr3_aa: CASSLREVSPLHF

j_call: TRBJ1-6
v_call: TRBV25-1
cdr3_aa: CASSLGRELHF

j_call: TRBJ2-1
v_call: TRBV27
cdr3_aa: CASSLTTVNNEQFF

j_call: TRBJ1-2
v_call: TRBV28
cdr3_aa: CASTYGQNYGYTF

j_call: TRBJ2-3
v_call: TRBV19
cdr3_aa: CASSEGAGGRGTDTQYF

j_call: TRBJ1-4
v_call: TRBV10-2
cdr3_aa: CASSESGVGEKLFF

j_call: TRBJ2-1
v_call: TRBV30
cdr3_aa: CAWIGLSYNEQFF

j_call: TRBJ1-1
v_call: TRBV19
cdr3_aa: CASSRGLGADTEAFF

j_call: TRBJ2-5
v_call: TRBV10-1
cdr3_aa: CASSVLRGSQETQYF

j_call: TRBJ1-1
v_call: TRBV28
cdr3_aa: CASRERYTEAFF

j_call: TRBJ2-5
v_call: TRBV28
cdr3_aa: CASSFGTGGLMAQYF

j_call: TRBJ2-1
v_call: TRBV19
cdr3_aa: CASSIQAYHYNEQFF